The sample holds many counts of the clone carrying this TCR beta chain. Hyperthyroidism of Graves' type that showed no ophthalmopathy progression within 18 months was stable. Hyperthyroidism patients were newly diagnosed, had disease duration under 2 months, and were aged 18 to 65 years. CDR3 length: 15 amino acids. Trimming cost V 3 bases and J 1 base; bases outside gene matches: 6. Per the germline V gene, CDR1 is LNHDA and CDR2 is SQIVND (reference sequence). This specimen comes from a study of T cells in Graves' hyperthyroidism and ophthalmopathy. Overall study context: Specimen type is peripheral blood, collected at initial diagnosis prior to any treatment.

The TCR beta CDR3 regions underwent amplification using RNA transcripts as the source. TCR CDR3 regions were first amplified by RT-PCR with HTBI primers. TCRdb reprocessed the multiplex PCR reads via MiXCR and lists one record per CDR3 protein. There are more than 550,000 distinct CDR3 sequences in the sample; roughly 17% occur only once, and around 16% lies in the top ten. V usage is TRBV19 and J usage is TRBJ2-7, with TRBD1 matching over 7 bases. This receptor was identified in a middle-aged man with Graves' hyperthyroidism. Input material: blood. CDR3 sequence: CASSIDREKSYEQYF. DNA of the CDR3: TGTGCCAGTAGTATCGACAGGGAGAAATCCTACGAGCAGTACTTC.